This passage covers 11 T cell receptor beta chains from one sample sequenced in a study of Ad26.COV2.S vaccination and SARS-CoV-2 variants. Here immunoSEQ multiplex PCR was the method, and the copy in TCRdb shows in-frame clones only, minus some. The sample contains 300,000 to 350,000 clones, more than 85% of which appear only once. Regarding treatment: roughly 19 received Ad26.COV2.S at low or high dose, single or two shots; about five received placebo; per-sample allocation not given. Following the first vaccine or placebo injection, samples were taken on day 63. The specimen comprised peripheral blood, sampled in a trial of Ad26.COV2.S vaccine versus placebo. All receptors derive from a person between 18 and 65 years old who received the Ad26.COV2.S COVID-19 vaccine or a placebo.

The chain couples TRBV9 to TRBJ2-3; 10 nucleotides agree with TRBD2. V gave up 4 bases and J gave up 5 bases; unmatched junction bases: 16. The germline V gene has CDR1 SGDLS and CDR2 YYNGEE. The CDR3 runs 18 residues. The chain's CDR3 is CASSPRGVAGGEGDTQYF. CDR3 coding DNA: TGTGCCAGCAGCCCCCGGGGGGTAGCGGGGGGAGAGGGAGATACGCAGTATTTT.

The rearrangement uses TRBV28 and TRBJ1-5; D uncertain. Trimming took off 7 bases at V and 1 base at J, with 8 bases between the two ends. The germline V gene has CDR1 MDHEN and CDR2 SYDVKM. The CDR3 runs 13 residues. The CDR3 DNA sequence: TGTGCCAGCACCCGGGTGAGCAATCAGCCCCAGCATTTT. It encodes CASTRVSNQPQHF.

The chain carries TRBV5-6 and TRBJ1-1; 9 bases are a match to TRBD1. The CDR3 is 14 residues long. From germline, CDR1 is SGHDT and CDR2 YYEEEE. Trimming at V came to 4 bases and at J to 7 bases, leaving 8 bases not matched to a gene. CDR3 protein: CASSLGSDRGEAFF. The CDR3 nucleotides are TGTGCCAGCAGCCTTGGGTCGGACAGGGGTGAAGCTTTCTTT.

The chain couples TRBV11-2 to TRBJ2-3; 12 nucleotides match TRBD2. V gave up 6 bases and J gave up 8 bases; unmatched junction bases: 9. Germline V gene lookup returns CDR1 SGHAT and CDR2 FQNNGV. This CDR3 comprises 15 residues. CDR3 loop: CASRSSGRARGTQYF. The CDR3 DNA reads as TGTGCCAGCAGATCTAGCGGGAGGGCCCGGGGTACGCAGTATTTT.

This clone is labeled as medium-sized. The chain combines TRBV24-1 with TRBJ2-2; D possibly corresponds to TRBD1 (6 bases). The V gene's germline CDR1 is KGHDR and CDR2 SFDVKD. The ends were cut back, 9 bases at V and 0 bases at J, with 16 bases in the middle. This CDR3 has 16 residues. The chain's CDR3 is CATEDSQGSNTGELFF. The CDR3 DNA sequence: TGTGCCACCGAAGATTCACAGGGATCGAACACCGGGGAGCTGTTTTTT.

V and J are TRBV10-2 and TRBJ2-2; TRBD2 matches at 12 bases. The V gene end was trimmed by 4 bases and the J gene end by 3 bases; junction bases not matched to a gene: 9. The germline gives CDR1 WSHSY, CDR2 SAAADI. The CDR3 runs 18 residues. Written as DNA, the CDR3 is TGCGCCAGCAGTGTGCCACTAGCGGGAGGCGTGGACACCGGGGAGCTGTTTTTT. Amino acids: CASSVPLAGGVDTGELFF.

The chain combines TRBV7-9 with TRBJ1-5; TRBD1 aligns across 12 bases. V was clipped by 6 bases and J by 5 bases; unmatched bases: 5. In germline, CDR1 is SEHNR, CDR2 FQNEAQ (reference sequence). The CDR3 sequence is 15 residues long. The CDR3 loop is CASSSGTGGDQPQHF. The DNA for the CDR3 is TGTGCCAGCAGTTCCGGGACAGGGGGCGATCAGCCCCAGCATTTT.

The chain recombines TRBV3-1 (or the pseudogene TRBV3-2) with TRBJ2-2; D uncertain. The CDR3 runs to 12 residues. V shed 2 bases and J shed 7 bases, with 5 bases lying between them. Germline loops: CDR1 LGHDT, CDR2 YNNKEL (reference sequence). The CDR3, as DNA: TGTGCCAGCAGCCAAAGGGTCGGGGAGCTGTTTTTT. Residues: CASSQRVGELFF.

The chain joins TRBV18 to TRBJ2-2; possibly TRBD2 for D (5 bases). The CDR3 sequence is 13 residues long. Trimming pared 5 bases from V and 6 bases from J, leaving 10 bases between. CDR1 and CDR2 (germline): KGHSH, LQKENI. Here the CDR3 reads CASSELESGELFF. The CDR3 nucleotides are TGTGCCAGCTCAGAACTAGAGTCCGGGGAGCTGTTTTTT.

The chain's CDR3 is CASSLLAGGTFF. For the CDR3, the DNA is TGTGCCAGCAGCTTGCTGGCCGGAGGAACTTTCTTT. V is TRBV7-9 and J is TRBJ1-1; the D is unclear. Per the germline V gene, CDR1 is SEHNR and CDR2 is FQNEAQ (reference sequence). This CDR3 is 12 amino acids long. V lost 3 bases, J lost 12 bases, and 14 bases lay in between.

The chain joins TRBV4-2 to TRBJ1-5; a possible D gene is TRBD1 (5 bases). V lost 4 bases, J lost 0 bases, and 25 bases lay in between. The CDR3 extends over 20 amino acids. CDR1 and CDR2 (germline): LGHNA, YNFKEQ. As DNA, the CDR3 is TGTGCCAGCAGCCCATCCGGGGTGGCAGGGATAGTGAGTAGCAATCAGCCCCAGCATTTT. It is translated as CASSPSGVAGIVSSNQPQHF.